The next 9 T cell receptor beta chains were all read from a single sample in a study of beta chain features in type 1 diabetes. Reverse transcription of all isolated RNA meant that expressed TCRB transcripts were sequenced. TCRdb keeps only in-frame clones here, not all; method: immunoSEQ multiplex PCR. The table includes 140,000 to 150,000 clones, under 60% detected once. Sequences were obtained from Tregs from blood. These receptors all come from a man younger than 35 in good health.

This clone was observed a handful of times. This chain joins TRBV10-3 and TRBJ1-2, with a possible D match to TRBD1 (5 bases). The V and J ends lost 7 bases and 7 bases respectively, with 19 bases between them. The germline gives CDR1 ENHRY, CDR2 SYGVKD. The CDR3 consists of 14 residues. The CDR3 DNA is TGTGCCATCAAGCCTAGACAGCTGGAGAGTGGCTACACCTTC. Its translation: CAIKPRQLESGYTF.

The rearrangement joins TRBV6-6 to TRBJ2-5, with D hard to call. The last part of the DNA fits TRBJ2-7 better; the J call may be wrong. The germline CDR1 and CDR2 sequences are MNHNY and SVGAGI (reference sequence). The CDR3 runs to 13 residues. The CDR3 DNA sequence: TGTGCCAGCAGAATAGACTTCTCCTACGAGCAGTACTTC. This sequence encodes CASRIDFSYEQYF.

This clone was seen a handful of times. The chain joins TRBV7-2 to TRBJ2-1; D possibly corresponds to TRBD1 (6 bases). V was clipped by 5 bases and J by 0 bases, with 11 bases between them. Germline assignment: CDR1 SGHTA and CDR2 FQGNSA. This CDR3 is 15 amino acids long. The CDR3 protein is CASSPDRSSYNEQFF. The CDR3 region has the DNA TGTGCCAGCAGCCCCGACAGGAGCTCCTACAATGAGCAGTTCTTC.

This rearrangement joins TRBV18 to TRBJ1-5; 9 bases line up with TRBD1. The germline V gene encodes CDR1 KGHSH and CDR2 LQKENI. V shed 8 bases, J shed 2 bases, and the junction held 13 bases outside the gene matches. This CDR3 has 17 residues. CDR3 DNA sequence: TGTGCCAGCGGGCGGACAGGGGCCTTCGAAGGCAATCAGCCCCAGCATTTT. Translated: CASGRTGAFEGNQPQHF.

The chain joins TRBV29-1 to TRBJ2-1, with a tentative D call TRBD2 (5 bases). This CDR3 has 13 amino acids. Trimming left V 1 base short and J 10 bases short, with 14 bases between. The germline V gene has CDR1 SQVTM and CDR2 ANQGSEA. Here the CDR3 DNA reads TGCAGCGTTGAAGGGAGATCGGGGTGGGAGCAGTTCTTC. Encoded protein: CSVEGRSGWEQFF.

This chain links TRBV7-2 with TRBJ1-2; D gene uncertain. There are 12 residues in the CDR3. Looked up from germline, CDR1 is SGHTA and CDR2 is FQGNSA. The V end lost 5 bases, the J end lost 8 bases, and 12 bases lay between the germline ends. The CDR3 is CASSLRTGGYTF. As DNA, the CDR3 is TGTGCCAGCAGCCTCCGGACTGGGGGCTACACCTTC.

V and J are TRBV7-3 and TRBJ2-3; D is uncertain. The germline V gene encodes CDR1 SGHTA and CDR2 FQGTGA. The V end lost 3 bases, the J end lost 3 bases, and 7 bases lay between the germline ends. This CDR3 comprises 13 residues. CDR3 region: CASSFARTDTQYF. In nucleotides, the CDR3 is TGTGCCAGCAGCTTTGCGCGGACAGATACGCAGTATTTT.

CDR3: CASSTGGWGGYTF. The DNA for the CDR3 is TGTGCCAGCAGTACAGGGGGTTGGGGTGGCTACACCTTC. The V and J genes are TRBV28 and TRBJ1-2; 8 bases fit TRBD1. From germline, CDR1 is MDHEN and CDR2 SYDVKM. J was trimmed by 7 bases and V by 5 bases; bases with no gene match: 6. The length of the CDR3 is 13 residues.

V gene TRBV18 combines with J gene TRBJ2-1; D is unclear. Germline V gene lookup returns CDR1 KGHSH and CDR2 LQKENI. The CDR3 runs 12 residues. The V gene lost 5 bases and the J gene lost 9 bases, with 11 bases spanning the gap. The CDR3 reads CASSINPFEQFF. The DNA of the CDR3 is TGTGCCAGCTCAATTAATCCGTTTGAGCAGTTCTTC.